The 15 T cell receptor beta chains reported below all come from one sample, sequenced in a study of cytomegalovirus exposure and HLA in healthy donors. 13 Jbeta primers and 60 Vbeta primers were used for the PCR. Using immunoSEQ multiplex PCR, the repertoire was profiled, and TCRdb retains in-frame clones only, with some absent. The sample lists approximately 160,000 clones; around four fifths were seen once. Sequences were obtained from PBMCs. Receptors originate from a male donor in good health and CMV-seropositive.

J is TRBJ2-2 and V is TRBV30, with D possibly TRBD2 on 6 matching bases. The CDR3 loop spans 13 amino acids. CDR1 is GTSNPN, CDR2 SVGIG, per germline (reference sequence). Between the trimmed V and J ends, which lost 2 bases and 5 bases, there was a span of 9 bases. The CDR3 sequence is CAWSRGITGELFF. As DNA, the CDR3 is TGTGCCTGGAGTCGGGGGATTACCGGGGAGCTGTTTTTT.

The chain links TRBV18 to TRBJ2-5; 7 positions agree with TRBD2. Trimming removed 4 bases from V and 2 bases from J; junction bases left unmatched: 1. Germline V gene data show CDR1 as KGHSH and CDR2 as LQKENI. The CDR3 length is 13 residues. CDR3 residues: CASSQLAQETQYF. The CDR3 DNA follows: TGTGCCAGCTCACAACTAGCGCAAGAGACCCAGTACTTC.

The genes are TRBV6-1 and TRBJ2-7; D is possibly TRBD2 (5 bases). Germline CDR1 and CDR2: MNHNS and SASEGT. The CDR3 loop spans 14 amino acids. The germline V and J ends were trimmed by 5 bases and 2 bases, with 13 bases remaining between them. CDR3 in amino acids: CASSPEGSAYEQYF. CDR3 sequence (DNA): TGTGCCAGCAGTCCAGAGGGTTCGGCCTACGAGCAGTACTTC.

The CDR3 loop is CASSQEEYFYNEQFF. The CDR3 DNA sequence: TGTGCCAGCAGCCAAGAGGAGTATTTTTACAATGAGCAGTTCTTC. The chain combines TRBV14 with TRBJ2-1, with unresolved D. V was cut by 0 bases and J by 4 bases, with 10 bases left in between. This CDR3 comprises 15 residues. Germline V gives CDR1 SGHDN, CDR2 FVKESK.

V and J are TRBV9 and TRBJ1-2; D gene unclear. Looked up from germline, CDR1 is SGDLS and CDR2 is YYNGEE. Between the trimmed V and J ends, which lost 1 base and 3 bases, there was a span of 13 bases. CDR3 length: 15 amino acids. CDR3 bases: TGTGCCAGCAGCGTACAAGAGACACTTCACTATGGCTACACCTTC. It codes for CASSVQETLHYGYTF.

The chain employs TRBV7-6 and TRBJ2-5, with a weak D call TRBD1 (5 bases). The CDR3 runs to 14 residues. CDR1 and CDR2 from the germline V gene are SGHVS and FNYEAQ. Trimming cost V 5 bases and J 5 bases, with 15 bases left between them. CDR3 nucleotides: TGTGCCAGCAGCAATTCAGGGTTTGGGGAGACCCAGTACTTC. Its translation: CASSNSGFGETQYF.

The J gene is TRBJ1-2, the V gene TRBV6-6, with D possibly matching TRBD1 (5 bases). This CDR3 is 14 amino acids long. CDR1 and CDR2 (germline): MNHNY, SVGAGI (reference sequence). The V end was cut by 6 bases, the J end by 5 bases, with 16 bases between. The CDR3 DNA is TGTGCCAGCAGCGCCTGGGGGGGAGTATATGGCTACACCTTC. Translated, it gives CASSAWGGVYGYTF.

V usage is TRBV2 and J usage is TRBJ1-6; D unresolved. Germline assignment: CDR1 SNHLY and CDR2 FYNNEI. The CDR3 has 14 amino acids. V was trimmed by 7 bases and J by 7 bases, leaving 14 bases between them. The CDR3 protein is CASNGGRQNSPLHF. The DNA of the CDR3 is TGTGCCAGCAACGGCGGCCGCCAGAATTCACCCCTCCACTTT.

This clone was recorded a few times. The V and J genes are TRBV2 and TRBJ1-1; D possibly corresponds to TRBD1 (6 bases). The CDR3 consists of 12 residues. Germline V CDR1 and CDR2: SNHLY, FYNNEI. The CDR3 region has the DNA TGTTGCCAGCAGGGGCCCTACACTGAAGCTTTCTTT. Translated: CCQQGPYTEAFF.

The V and J genes are TRBV7-2 and TRBJ2-3; tentatively, D is TRBD2 (5 bases). Per the germline V gene, CDR1 is SGHTA and CDR2 is FQGNSA. The CDR3 runs 16 residues. V lost 5 bases, J lost 3 bases, and 18 bases lay in between. The CDR3 region is CASSPAGTLTTDTQYF. The CDR3 DNA follows: TGTGCCAGCAGCCCCGCGGGCACTTTAACGACAGATACGCAGTATTTT.

The chain combines TRBV5-1 with TRBJ1-2; D call uncertain. Germline V gene lookup returns CDR1 SGHRS and CDR2 YFSETQ. Trimming pared 2 bases from V and 3 bases from J, leaving 8 bases between. The CDR3 totals 13 residues. The CDR3 region has the DNA TGCGCCAGCAGCTTTCAATTTGACTATGGCTACACCTTC. Its protein is CASSFQFDYGYTF.

This rearrangement joins TRBV5-1 to TRBJ1-2; D might be TRBD1 (5 bases). Germline V gives CDR1 SGHRS, CDR2 YFSETQ. There are 15 residues in the CDR3. Trimming pared 1 base from V and 4 bases from J, leaving 14 bases between. The DNA of the CDR3 is TGCGCCAGCAGCTTGCGGGGTCAGGGACTCTATGGCTACACCTTC. Protein product: CASSLRGQGLYGYTF.

The V call is TRBV7-9, the J call TRBJ1-4; tentatively, D is TRBD1 (6 bases). Trimming took off 4 bases at V and 4 bases at J, with 19 bases between the two ends. Germline CDR1 is SEHNR and CDR2 is FQNEAQ (reference sequence). CDR3 length equals 17 residues. CDR3 coding DNA: TGTGCCAGCAGCTCCAACTTACCAGGGGCGTATAATGAAAAACTGTTTTTT. The encoded protein is CASSSNLPGAYNEKLFF. Complete variable domain (other parts from reference TRBV7-9 and TRBJ1-4): DTGVSQNPRHKITKRGQNVTFRCDPISEHNRLYWYRQTLGQGPEFLTYFQNEAQLEKSRLLSDRFSAERPKGSFSTLEIQRTEQGDSAMYLCASSSNLPGAYNEKLFFGSGTQLSVL.

CDR3 protein: CASSLRGTSTDTQYF. The CDR3 DNA follows: TGTGCCAGCAGCCTCAGGGGGACCTCGACAGATACGCAGTATTTT. The V gene is TRBV11-2, the J gene TRBJ2-3; TRBD1 agrees at 7 bases. Unmatched junction bases numbered 8, after V lost 5 bases and J lost 3 bases. In germline, CDR1 is SGHAT, CDR2 FQNNGV. The CDR3 is made up of 15 amino acids.

This clone has a handful of counts. This chain links TRBV2 with TRBJ1-1, with a tentative D call TRBD1 (6 bases). Germline CDR1 SNHLY, CDR2 FYNNEI. The CDR3 contains 14 residues. The V end was cut by 6 bases, the J end by 4 bases, with 15 bases between. CDR3 sequence reads: CASSPGVGSTEAFF. As DNA, the CDR3 is TGTGCCAGCAGCCCAGGGGTAGGGTCCACTGAAGCTTTCTTT.